The clone carrying this T cell receptor (beta chain) was found a few times. This specimen comes from a study of identical twins. Per germline, CDR1 SEHNR and CDR2 FQNEAQ (reference sequence). The CDR3 is made up of 14 amino acids. Trimming shortened V by 0 bases and J by 6 bases, and 9 bases separated the two germline ends. TCRdb analysed the 5' RACE reads with MiXCR anew, one entry per CDR3 protein. Among roughly 710,000 distinct CDR3 sequences listed, approximately 6% were seen once. Sequenced sample: naive T cells sorted from blood. This sequence was found in a man between 18 and 35 years old in good health. This chain joins TRBV7-9 and TRBJ2-1; D unresolved. The CDR3 DNA reads TGTGCCAGCAGCTTAGCGCTCGGCTTCAATGAGCAGTTCTTC. This encodes CASSLALGFNEQFF.